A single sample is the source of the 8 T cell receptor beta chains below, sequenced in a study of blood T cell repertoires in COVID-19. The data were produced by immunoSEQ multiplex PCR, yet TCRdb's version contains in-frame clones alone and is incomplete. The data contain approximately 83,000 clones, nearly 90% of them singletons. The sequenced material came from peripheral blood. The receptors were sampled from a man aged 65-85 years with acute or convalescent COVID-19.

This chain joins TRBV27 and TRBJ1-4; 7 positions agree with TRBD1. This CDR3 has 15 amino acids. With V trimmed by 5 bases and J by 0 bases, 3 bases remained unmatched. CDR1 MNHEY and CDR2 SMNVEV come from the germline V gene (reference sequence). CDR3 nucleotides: TGTGCCAGCAGTCAGGGGACAGCAACTAATGAAAAACTGTTTTTT. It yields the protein CASSQGTATNEKLFF.

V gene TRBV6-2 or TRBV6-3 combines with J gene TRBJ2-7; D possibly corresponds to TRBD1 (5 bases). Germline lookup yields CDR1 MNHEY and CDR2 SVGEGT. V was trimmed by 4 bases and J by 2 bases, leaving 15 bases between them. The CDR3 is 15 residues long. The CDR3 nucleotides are TGTGCCAGCAGTTCCACGTCAACAGGAACCTACGAGCAGTACTTC. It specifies CASSSTSTGTYEQYF.

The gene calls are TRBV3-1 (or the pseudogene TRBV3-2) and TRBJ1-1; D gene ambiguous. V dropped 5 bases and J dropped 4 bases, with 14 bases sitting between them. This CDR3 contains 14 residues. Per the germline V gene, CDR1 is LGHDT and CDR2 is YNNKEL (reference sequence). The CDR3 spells CASSYAGGVTEAFF. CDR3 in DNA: TGTGCCAGCAGCTACGCAGGAGGTGTCACTGAAGCTTTCTTT.

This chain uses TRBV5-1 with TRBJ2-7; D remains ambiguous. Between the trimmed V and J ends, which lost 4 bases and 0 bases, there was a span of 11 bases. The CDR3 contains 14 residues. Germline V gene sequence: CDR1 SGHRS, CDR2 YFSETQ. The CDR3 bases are TGCGCCAGCAGCCCTGAACTAAGCTCCTACGAGCAGTACTTC. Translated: CASSPELSSYEQYF.

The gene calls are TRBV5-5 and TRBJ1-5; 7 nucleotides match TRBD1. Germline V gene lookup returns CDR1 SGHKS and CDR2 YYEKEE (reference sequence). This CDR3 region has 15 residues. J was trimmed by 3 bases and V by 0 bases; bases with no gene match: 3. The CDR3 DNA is TGTGCCAGCAGCTTGGGGGACAGATACAATCAGCCCCAGCATTTT. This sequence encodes CASSLGDRYNQPQHF.

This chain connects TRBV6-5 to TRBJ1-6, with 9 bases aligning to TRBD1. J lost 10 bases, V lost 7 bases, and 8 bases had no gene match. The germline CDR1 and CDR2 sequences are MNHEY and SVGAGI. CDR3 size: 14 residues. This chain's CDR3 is CASNPGQGGSPLHF. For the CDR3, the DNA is TGTGCCAGCAACCCGGGACAGGGTGGCTCACCCCTCCACTTT.

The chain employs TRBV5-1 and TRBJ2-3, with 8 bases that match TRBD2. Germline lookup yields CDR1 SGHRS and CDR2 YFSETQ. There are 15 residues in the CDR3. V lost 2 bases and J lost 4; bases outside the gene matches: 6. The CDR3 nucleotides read TGCGCCAGCAGCTTAGCGGGAGTTGGCGCAGATACGCAGTATTTT. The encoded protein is CASSLAGVGADTQYF.

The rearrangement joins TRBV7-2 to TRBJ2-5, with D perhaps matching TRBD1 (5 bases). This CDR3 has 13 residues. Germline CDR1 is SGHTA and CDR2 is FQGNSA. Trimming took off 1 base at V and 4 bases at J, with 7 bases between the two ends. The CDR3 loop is CASSLGGVETQYF. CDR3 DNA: TGTGCCAGCAGCTTAGGGGGCGTAGAGACCCAGTACTTC.